The T cell receptor beta chain under discussion was sequenced for a study of blood T cell repertoires in COVID-19. Background on the study: Whether acute or convalescent, the COVID-19 samples came from the United States, Italy and Spain. Nucleic acid was either cDNA or gDNA, and it came from T cells, B-cell-depleted T cells, or PBMCs.

With 5 bases clipped from V and 2 bases from J, the junction kept 7 bases outside the gene matches. The CDR3 runs 15 residues. From germline, CDR1 is WNHNN and CDR2 SYGVQD (reference sequence). In the original workflow: From reference gene primer amplification, estimates of nucleated cell counts were derived. Here immunoSEQ multiplex PCR was the method, and the copy in TCRdb shows in-frame clones only, minus some. That table furnishes V, J and clone size, whereas the DNA furnished D and trimming. The sample consists of 250,000 to 300,000 clones, around 81% of them appearing once. This clonotype originated in a woman in her sixties or seventies with active or convalescent COVID-19. The sequencing sample was made of peripheral blood. The rearrangement links TRBV10-1 to TRBJ2-7; TRBD1 matches 9 bases. For the CDR3, the DNA is TGCGCCAGCAGTTCATCCGGGACAGGGACCTACGAGCAGTACTTC. This translates into CASSSSGTGTYEQYF.